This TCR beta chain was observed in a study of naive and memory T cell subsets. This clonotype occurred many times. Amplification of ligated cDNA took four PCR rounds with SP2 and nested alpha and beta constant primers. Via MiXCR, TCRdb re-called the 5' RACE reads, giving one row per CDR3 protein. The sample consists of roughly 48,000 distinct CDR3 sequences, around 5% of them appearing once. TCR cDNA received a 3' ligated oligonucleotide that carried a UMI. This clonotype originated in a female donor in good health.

CDR3 sequence: CSAGDRYNSPLHF. The CDR3 region has the DNA TGCAGTGCCGGAGACAGATATAATTCACCCCTCCACTTT. The chain joins TRBV20-1 to TRBJ1-6; D is perhaps TRBD1 (5 bases). V was clipped by 6 bases and J by 4 bases, with 10 bases between them. This CDR3 contains 13 residues. Looked up from germline, CDR1 is DFQATT and CDR2 is SNEGSKA (reference sequence).